This T cell receptor (beta chain) appears in the sequencing data of a study of monozygotic twins with inflammatory bowel disease. Findings and caveats of the study: There were differing immunosuppressive treatments, which may have added variability to patient repertoires.

CDR3 size: 14 residues. CDR1 ENHRY and CDR2 SYGVKD come from the germline V gene. In regard to this clonotype: Its antigen is still unknown.

Input per TCR library consisted of around 3,700 ng of total RNA. From its re-call of the 5' RACE reads, TCRdb lists each CDR3 protein once, without DNA. The sample table sets out 110,000 to 150,000 distinct CDR3 sequences. What was sequenced was blood. The genes are TRBV10-3 and TRBJ2-7; the D gene TCRdb calls, TRBD2, cannot be checked with no DNA. The receptor's source is a human donor with ulcerative colitis or Crohn's disease, or a healthy co-twin of an affected twin (not recorded which). CDR3 region: CAIRLAESSYEQYF.